Here is one T cell receptor (beta chain) with its context. CDR3 length: 16 residues. The ends were cut back, 1 base at V and 0 bases at J, with 13 bases in the middle. Germline CDR1 SGHTA, CDR2 FQGNSA. The sample belongs to a study of blood T cell repertoires in COVID-19. Study in general: Researchers got acute and convalescent COVID-19 samples from the United States, Italy and Spain. T cells, B-cell-depleted T cells, or PBMCs provided the cDNA or gDNA that served as material.

Original analysis: Cell counts per sample came from amplifying reference gene primers. Measured with immunoSEQ multiplex PCR; TCRdb has only the in-frame clones, and not every one. D and trimming come from the DNA, and the V and J calls and clone size come from that table. The sample records about 91,000 clones, around 88% being singletons. The sample taken for sequencing was peripheral blood. The receptor was isolated from a woman between 65 and 79 years old with acute or convalescent COVID-19. The chain has TRBV7-2 and TRBJ2-7; D is undetermined. For the CDR3, the DNA is TGTGCCAGCAGCTTAGGCAATCGGAGTCTCTCCTACGAGCAGTACTTC. This codes for CASSLGNRSLSYEQYF.